This TCR beta chain was sequenced in a study of blood T cell repertoires in COVID-19 (dated by TCRdb to 2020 to 2021). Context from the whole study: The collaborator samples originated in the United States, Italy and Spain and spanned the acute and convalescent phases of COVID-19. The prospective study material was composed of cDNA or gDNA derived from T cells, B-cell-depleted T cells, or PBMCs. Subjects who had been exposed to COVID-19, were actively infected with it, or had recovered from it provided the deeply sampled blood TCRbeta repertoires that made up the dataset. The repertoires were released in a freely available public database intended as a resource for research on the immune response to SARS-CoV-2. Samples came from the ongoing ImmuneRACE study (first 160 participants) plus 1,254 subjects from 6 global collaborators. The sample metadata nearly always contained a de-identified subject ID, COVID-19 status, age in years and sex. Where HLA class I and class II types were available, the types were taken from metadata supplied by the sample provider, not from assay-based typing. Study-level results and caveats: The quantity of clinical and demographic metadata differed by source and by participant and was supplied without curation.

The germline V gene (reference sequence) yields DFQATT for CDR1 and SNEGSKA for CDR2. From the cysteine through the phenylalanine, the CDR3 covers 15 amino acids. Only the CDR3 region is kept as DNA, spanning 45 bases read in frame from base 1. At the junction V is shortened by 3 bases and J by 5 bases; bases outside the gene matches: 13. The immunoSEQ Assay, a bias-controlled multiplex PCR, was used to amplify TCRbeta CDR3 regions from genomic DNA. The original methods were these. The number of nucleated cells in each sample was estimated from the amplification of reference gene primers within the assay. To quantify the absolute abundance of each unique TCRbeta CDR3 rearrangement, sequence reads were collapsed and filtered. For each sample, productive Simpson clonality was calculated by taking the square root of Simpson's diversity index across productive rearrangements. TCRdb obtained this table from immuneACCESS and retained in-frame rearrangements with V and J assigned. These tables miss some clones; where compared with another copy, unresolved V genes account for less than half of the shortfall, and the remainder is unexplained. Clone size and the V and J calls come from that table; the DNA yielded D and trimming. This sample holds 50,000 to 70,000 clones; 70% to 80% were observed only once. Approximately 3.5% of the sample is in the top ten clones.

Points on this clone: This clone's antigen is unknown. One base away there is no much larger clone; base qualities are not given.

Collaborating institutions collected whole blood in K2EDTA tubes following their own protocols. For TCRbeta analysis, collaborators shipped samples as frozen whole blood, isolated PBMCs, or DNA extracted from either of those sample types. Sequenced input: peripheral blood. The chain couples TRBV20-1 to TRBJ2-7, with 7 bases in between that match TRBD1. The TCR originated in a man in his 60s with acute or convalescent COVID-19. The CDR3 region: CSASRFRTGINEQYF. The base sequence is TGCAGTGCTAGTAGATTCCGGACAGGTATCAACGAGCAGTACTTC.